This section outlines one TCR beta chain sequence together with its context. Its antigen is still unknown. These data come from a study of cytomegalovirus exposure and HLA in healthy donors. Study findings and constraints: Published work reported that the classifier diagnosed cytomegalovirus status with high specificity and sensitivity.

The V gene's germline CDR1 is LGHNA and CDR2 YNFKEQ. CDR3 size: 16 residues. V gave up 0 bases and J gave up 1 base, with 12 bases separating them. 13 Jbeta primers and 60 Vbeta primers were used for the PCR. The assay was immunoSEQ multiplex PCR, and TCRdb's table has in-frame clones only and misses some. The table shows 100,000 to 150,000 clones, with 80% occurring only once. Sequences were obtained from PBMCs. The sequence was obtained from a woman in her forties in good health and CMV-seronegative. The chain is built from TRBV4-2 and TRBJ1-1; TRBD1 is a possible D gene (6 bases). As DNA, the CDR3 is TGTGCCAGCAGCCAAGATAAACCACAGGGGAACACTGAAGCTTTCTTT. Residues: CASSQDKPQGNTEAFF.